This T cell receptor beta chain was sequenced in a study of tumor-infiltrating lymphocytes in oesophageal squamous cell carcinoma (dated by TCRdb to 2015 to 2016). Library construction relied on PCR. This sample was sequenced with an Illumina HiSeq 2000. TCRdb took the public reads, trimmed them with fastp at Q25, ran MiXCR for clone calling and kept in-frame beta chains. When rows share a CDR3 protein, they turn into one entry using the most common DNA and genes. The sample yields about 21,000 distinct CDR3 sequences; 35% to 45% were counted once. The ten largest clones take up less than 45% of the sample. Trimming costs V 5 bases and J 8 bases, and their ends lie 18 bases apart. CDR3 length: 15 amino acids, cysteine to phenylalanine. Kept here is only the CDR3 DNA, which spans 45 bases and is read in frame from base 1. The germline V gene sets CDR1 to SGHVS and CDR2 to FQNEAQ. As to this clonotype: Its antigen is currently not known. There are no base qualities to consult, and no much larger clone falls within one base.

The sample consisted of esophageal tumor tissue. The clonotype originates from a male donor with esophageal squamous cell carcinoma. In this chain, TRBV7-8 is recombined with TRBJ1-4, with no confident D gene call. The CDR3 protein is CASSPEDGAGEKLFF. The nucleotide sequence reads as follows: TGTGCCAGCAGCCCCGAAGACGGTGCGGGCGAAAAACTGTTTTTT.